A selection of T cell receptor beta chains follows, all from one sample in a study of T-cell memory formation after mild COVID-19. In TCRdb, the 5' RACE reads were re-called with MiXCR into one record per CDR3 protein. The data contain about 600,000 distinct CDR3 sequences, less than 25% of them seen just once; the ten biggest clones take up 7% to 9%. Material: PBMCs or a T cell subset sorted from them (not recorded which). The receptors here all came from an adult woman who had mild COVID-19 (a few samples of this study predate the infection). Cell type and time point are not known. Each CDR3 is given with its conserved first and last residue. A D gene is named only where the DNA matches it firmly. For some rows the clone size is stated as once, few or many, or as a class when expanded; others skip it.

V,J,size,length,D,CDR3,DNA
TRBV6-4,TRBJ2-2,few,14,NA,CASSERPGTGELFF,TGTGCCAGCAGTGAGAGGCCGGGCACCGGGGAGCTGTTTTTT
TRBV15,TRBJ1-2,few,14,TRBD1,CATSLPDRGYGYTF,TGTGCCACCAGCCTTCCCGACAGGGGCTATGGCTACACCTTC
TRBV2,TRBJ2-2,few,15,TRBD1,CASSLQGAATGELFF,TGTGCCAGCAGTCTACAGGGGGCGGCCACCGGGGAGCTGTTTTTT
TRBV11-2,TRBJ1-1,few,17,TRBD1,CASSLGYYRGQNTEAFF,TGTGCCAGCAGCTTAGGATACTACAGGGGGCAGAACACTGAAGCTTTCTTT
TRBV10-3,TRBJ1-5,NA,12,TRBD1,CAISDRAQPQHF,TGTGCCATCTCCGACAGGGCTCAGCCCCAGCATTTT
TRBV12-5,TRBJ2-7,NA,14,NA,CASGITGQGYEQYF,TGTGCTAGTGGAATCACGGGACAAGGCTACGAGCAGTACTTC
TRBV24-1,TRBJ2-5,NA,13,NA,CATSVGGKETQYF,TGTGCCACCAGTGTGGGGGGAAAAGAGACCCAGTACTTC
TRBV24-1,TRBJ2-1,few,17,TRBD2,CATSGLADSSSYNEQFF,TGTGCCACCAGTGGACTAGCGGATAGTAGCTCCTACAATGAGCAGTTCTTC
TRBV4-2,TRBJ2-7,once,16,NA,CASSQVDRLGSYEQYF,TGTGCCAGCAGCCAAGTTGATCGGCTGGGGTCCTACGAGCAGTACTTC
TRBV20-1,TRBJ2-7,NA,14,TRBD1,CSARDRNRGYEQYF,TGCAGTGCTAGAGATCGGAACAGGGGTTACGAGCAGTACTTC
TRBV3-1,TRBJ2-1,few,17,NA,CASSPPSRFRSYNEQFF,TGTGCCAGCAGCCCACCATCTCGGTTTCGATCCTACAATGAGCAGTTCTTC
TRBV12-3/TRBV12-4,TRBJ2-3,many,15,TRBD2,CASRGGTSGTDTQYF,TGTGCCAGCCGAGGAGGGACTAGCGGCACAGATACGCAGTATTTT
TRBV6-5,TRBJ2-2,NA,15,TRBD1,CASSYEQGSTGELFF,TGTGCCAGCAGTTACGAACAGGGGTCCACCGGGGAGCTGTTTTTT
TRBV5-1,TRBJ1-5,NA,15,NA,CASSLQPGQDQPQHF,TGCGCCAGCAGCTTACAACCGGGCCAGGATCAGCCCCAGCATTTT
TRBV7-2,TRBJ2-7,few,15,NA,CASSLHGASSYEQYF,TGTGCCAGCAGCTTACACGGGGCCTCCTCCTACGAGCAGTACTTC
TRBV7-3,TRBJ2-1,few,16,TRBD2,CASSLSSGGRYNEQFF,TGTGCCAGCAGCTTATCTAGCGGGGGCCGTTACAATGAGCAGTTCTTC
TRBV7-2,TRBJ1-4,few,15,TRBD1,CASSPSGTGREKLFF,TGTGCCAGCAGCCCTTCCGGGACAGGGCGAGAAAAACTGTTTTTT
TRBV27,TRBJ1-2,NA,15,NA,CASSLSHGQQYGYTF,TGTGCCAGCAGTTTATCCCACGGACAGCAGTATGGCTACACCTTC
TRBV29-1,TRBJ1-2,NA,14,TRBD1,CSVRTDRVAYGYTF,TGCAGCGTTCGAACGGACAGGGTAGCCTATGGCTACACCTTC
TRBV7-9,TRBJ2-1,many,13,NA,CASSPVTRGEQFF,TGTGCCAGCAGCCCGGTGACTCGGGGGGAGCAGTTCTTC
TRBV7-2,TRBJ1-5,few,15,TRBD1,CASSAPPNRGQPQHF,TGTGCCAGCAGCGCCCCCCCTAACAGGGGCCAGCCCCAGCATTTT
TRBV12-3/TRBV12-4,TRBJ2-7,few,15,NA,CASSFSRNPTYEQYF,TGTGCCAGCAGTTTCTCCCGAAACCCCACCTACGAGCAGTACTTC
TRBV24-1,TRBJ2-7,few,12,TRBD1,CATSEATGGMYF,TGTGCCACCAGTGAGGCAACAGGGGGCATGTACTTC
TRBV9,TRBJ2-7,NA,14,NA,CASSVDWDNYEQYF,TGTGCCAGCAGCGTAGATTGGGACAACTACGAGCAGTACTTC
TRBV11-2,TRBJ2-2,few,14,NA,CASSLDSQAGELFF,TGTGCCAGCAGCTTAGATTCCCAGGCCGGGGAGCTGTTTTTT
TRBV7-3,TRBJ2-6,few,16,TRBD2,CASSAGLPAGANVLTF,TGTGCCAGCAGCGCGGGACTACCAGCTGGGGCCAACGTCCTGACTTTC
TRBV7-2,TRBJ1-3,NA,15,NA,CASSLQSTSGNTIYF,TGTGCCAGCAGCCTCCAGAGCACCTCTGGAAACACCATATATTTT
TRBV5-1,TRBJ2-7,few,17,TRBD2,CASSLAEGAGGTYEQYF,TGCGCCAGCAGCTTGGCCGAAGGGGCGGGGGGGACCTACGAGCAGTACTTC
TRBV3-1,TRBJ2-3,few,14,NA,CASSYGLRQDTQYF,TGTGCCAGCAGCTACGGACTTCGTCAAGATACGCAGTATTTT
TRBV7-9,TRBJ1-2,NA,13,TRBD1,CASSLGQFYGYTF,TGTGCCAGCAGCTTGGGACAGTTCTATGGCTACACCTTC
TRBV24-1,TRBJ2-5,NA,14,TRBD1,CATSDSDRWETQYF,TGTGCCACCAGTGACTCGGACAGGTGGGAGACCCAGTACTTC
TRBV20-1,TRBJ1-4,few,15,NA,CSASSQGRRNEKLFF,TGCAGTGCTAGTAGTCAGGGTCGCCGTAATGAAAAACTGTTTTTT
TRBV5-1,TRBJ2-7,few,16,TRBD2,CASSATGTSGLYEQYF,TGCGCCAGCAGCGCGACCGGGACTAGCGGGCTCTACGAGCAGTACTTC
TRBV7-8,TRBJ2-2,NA,17,NA,CASTYPGVLSNTGELFF,TGTGCCAGCACCTACCCCGGGGTACTATCGAACACCGGGGAGCTGTTTTTT
TRBV4-1,TRBJ2-5,NA,13,NA,CASSQAILETQYF,TGCGCCAGCAGCCAAGCGATTTTGGAGACCCAGTACTTC
TRBV7-2,TRBJ2-2,NA,17,NA,CASSLRFRQPLTGELFF,TGTGCCAGCAGCTTAAGGTTCAGACAGCCACTCACCGGGGAGCTGTTTTTT
TRBV6-2/TRBV6-3,TRBJ2-7,NA,13,NA,CASKAGPGGEQYF,TGTGCCAGCAAGGCGGGACCGGGTGGCGAGCAGTACTTC
TRBV5-8,TRBJ1-5,few,18,TRBD1,CASTLGFFVDRENQPQHF,TGTGCCAGCACCTTGGGCTTTTTCGTGGACAGGGAAAATCAGCCCCAGCATTTT
TRBV12-3/TRBV12-4,TRBJ1-2,NA,14,NA,CASSWQGQPYGYTF,TGTGCCAGCAGTTGGCAGGGACAACCCTATGGCTACACCTTC
TRBV6-5,TRBJ2-7,NA,19,TRBD2,CASSSTHGLAGGPRSEQYF,TGTGCCAGCAGTTCCACCCACGGACTAGCGGGAGGGCCGCGGAGCGAGCAGTACTTC
TRBV7-2,TRBJ2-1,few,15,TRBD2,CASTSGREWANEQFF,TGTGCCAGCACCTCGGGGAGGGAGTGGGCGAATGAGCAGTTCTTC
TRBV4-1,TRBJ1-2,NA,16,NA,CASSQDRAGLDYGYTF,TGCGCCAGCAGCCAAGATAGGGCAGGACTAGACTATGGCTACACCTTC
TRBV6-5,TRBJ2-1,NA,17,TRBD2,CASSYLLPSGTYNEQFF,TGTGCCAGCAGTTACCTACTTCCCAGCGGGACTTACAATGAGCAGTTCTTC
TRBV19,TRBJ1-5,few,15,TRBD1,CASTDRTGGWQPQHF,TGTGCCAGTACCGACAGGACAGGGGGCTGGCAGCCCCAGCATTTT
TRBV3-1,TRBJ2-7,NA,15,NA,CASSRMGGSSYEQYF,TGTGCCAGCAGCCGTATGGGGGGCAGCTCCTACGAGCAGTACTTC
TRBV27,TRBJ2-7,NA,18,TRBD2,CASSLEGSGGRVPYEQYF,TGTGCCAGCAGTTTGGAGGGGAGTGGCGGGAGGGTCCCCTACGAGCAGTACTTC
TRBV19,TRBJ2-7,NA,13,NA,CASSIARPYEQYF,TGTGCCAGTAGTATTGCCAGGCCCTACGAGCAGTACTTC
TRBV4-3,TRBJ2-3,NA,16,NA,CASSQDSTSPRDTQYF,TGCGCCAGCAGCCAAGATAGCACTAGTCCCCGGGATACGCAGTATTTT
TRBV11-1,TRBJ2-1,few,15,NA,CASRLGPGANNEQFF,TGTGCCAGCCGCCTTGGGCCGGGGGCCAACAATGAGCAGTTCTTC
TRBV12-3/TRBV12-4,TRBJ2-1,few,14,TRBD2,CASSFSGRGDEQFF,TGTGCCAGCAGTTTTAGCGGGAGGGGGGATGAGCAGTTCTTC